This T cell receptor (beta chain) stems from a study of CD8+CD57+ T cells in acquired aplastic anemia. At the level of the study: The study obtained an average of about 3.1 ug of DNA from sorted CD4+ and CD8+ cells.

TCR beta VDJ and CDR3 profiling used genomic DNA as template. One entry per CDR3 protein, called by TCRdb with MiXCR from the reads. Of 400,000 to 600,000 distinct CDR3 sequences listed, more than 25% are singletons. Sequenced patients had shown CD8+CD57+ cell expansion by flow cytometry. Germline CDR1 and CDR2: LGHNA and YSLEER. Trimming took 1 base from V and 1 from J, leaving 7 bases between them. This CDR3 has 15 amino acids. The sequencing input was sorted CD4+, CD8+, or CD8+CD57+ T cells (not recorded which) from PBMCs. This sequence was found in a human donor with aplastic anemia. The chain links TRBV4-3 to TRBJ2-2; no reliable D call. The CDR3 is CASSQVAQNTGELFF. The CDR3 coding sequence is TGCGCCAGCAGCCAAGTAGCTCAGAACACCGGGGAGCTGTTTTTT.